This TCR beta chain stems from a study of shared clonotypes between healthy human individuals. This clone came up once. This CDR3 spans 15 amino acids. V trimming: 3 bases; J trimming: 5 bases; junction bases outside the gene matches: 8. Germline loops: CDR1 ENHRY, CDR2 SYGVKD. Every contributor of samples was a Caucasian grown-up residing in Nashville, Tennessee. Without sorting, samples used tens of millions of PBMCs for genomic DNA. The quantity of DNA used in unsorted PBMC replicate PCRs was about 0.3 ug, corresponding to about 30,000 T cell genomes. The authors sequenced unsorted PBMC DNA on ten immunoSEQ deep assay plates. This table comes from immunoSEQ multiplex PCR, and its TCRdb copy is limited to in-frame clones, with some not included. Here the sample spans 470,000 or so clones, roughly 80% being singletons.

The sequence derives from a middle-aged woman in good health. Some clones in this sample may be carry-over from other donors' samples. The sequenced sample consisted of PBMCs. The chain combines TRBV10-3 with TRBJ2-3, with 7 nucleotides matching TRBD2. CDR3 bases: TGTGCCATCAGTGACCCTAGCGGAGGTGTAGATACGCAGTATTTT. It yields the protein CAISDPSGGVDTQYF.